This T cell receptor beta chain was captured in a study of T cell responses to AZD1222 COVID-19 vaccine. Study observations and caveats: Most donors were white British and more were female, and clonal diversity was possibly underestimated. Sampled repertoires all dated from after the peak T cell response. The breadth and depth of Spike-specific TCRs increased once two AZD1222 doses had been given.

Data came from immunoSEQ multiplex PCR; TCRdb stores just in-frame clones and leaves some out. The sample holds some 150,000 clones, 93% seen once. CDR1 is LNHDA and CDR2 is SQIVND in the germline V gene (reference sequence). The CDR3 is 15 amino acids. The junction had 9 bases not matched to a gene; V was cut back by 6 bases and J by 6 bases. As concerns this clone: As yet, its antigen is unknown.

The starting material was peripheral blood, obtained on day 0 of MenACWY control vaccination. This receptor was taken from an adult in good health. V is TRBV19 and J is TRBJ1-2, with TRBD1 matching 11 bases. In nucleotides, the CDR3 is TGTGCCAGTAGGATCCGGGACAGGGGGTTCAATGGCTACACCTTC. It is translated as CASRIRDRGFNGYTF.